These T cell receptor beta chains were read from a single sample in a study of blood T cell repertoires in COVID-19. The table came from immunoSEQ multiplex PCR; TCRdb's copy has only in-frame clones and leaves some out. The sample holds roughly 430,000 clones, more than 70% seen once. Source material: PBMCs or T cells enriched from blood (not recorded which). The receptors originated from a woman aged 18-30 years who had been exposed to COVID-19. The CDR3 runs from the conserved cysteine through the conserved F or W. D genes are given only for firm matches. For some rows the clone size is stated as once, few or many, or as a class when expanded; others skip it.

>TRBJ2-1|TRBV27|-|-
TGTGCCAGCAGTCTGGGGGGTCTCGGCAATGAGCAGTTCTTC
CASSLGGLGNEQFF
>TRBJ1-6|TRBV6-5|-|-
TGTGCCAGCATGCGCGTAAATTCACCCCTCCACTTT
CASMRVNSPLHF
>TRBJ1-2|TRBV9|-|TRBD1
TGTGCCAGCAGCAGGGGACAGGGAAGAGTCGATGGCTACACCTTC
CASSRGQGRVDGYTF
>TRBJ2-4|TRBV19|-|TRBD2
TGTGCCAGTAGTGGGGTTACTAGCGGGAGTCCGGGGTTAGCCAAAAACATTCAGTACTTC
CASSGVTSGSPGLAKNIQYF
>TRBJ2-7|TRBV5-8|-|TRBD1
TGTGCCAGCAGCGGGACAGTACGTCCCTACGAGCAGTACTTC
CASSGTVRPYEQYF
>TRBJ2-3|TRBV9|-|-
TGTGCCAGCAGTGACAGATCTAGCACAGATACGCAGTATTTT
CASSDRSSTDTQYF
>TRBJ2-1|TRBV29-1|-|TRBD1
TGCAGCGTTGGGACAGGGGCATATCAGTCCTACAATGAGCAGTTCTTC
CSVGTGAYQSYNEQFF
>TRBJ2-3|TRBV10-1|-|-
TGCGCCAGCAGTGAGGTGGGCGGGTTAACAGATACGCAGTATTTT
CASSEVGGLTDTQYF
>TRBJ2-7|TRBV28|-|-
TGTGCCAGCAGGGCATCAGGGGTTGGGAGGGACTTC
CASRASGVGRDF
>TRBJ1-1|TRBV29-1|once|-
TGCAGCGGTCGGGTGACTGGGGGGGCATCTGAAGCTTTCTTT
CSGRVTGGASEAFF
>TRBJ2-3|TRBV28|-|TRBD2
TGTGCCAGCAGACCTAGCGGGGGCACAGATACGCAGTATTTT
CASRPSGGTDTQYF
>TRBJ2-5|TRBV24-1|-|TRBD1
TGTGCCACCAGTGACGGACAGGGGAAGACCCAGTACTTC
CATSDGQGKTQYF
>TRBJ1-5|TRBV15|-|TRBD1
TGTGCCACCAGCACCTACAGGGGGTATCAGCCCCAGCATTTT
CATSTYRGYQPQHF
>TRBJ2-2|TRBV28|-|-
TGTGCCAGCAGCCCCACTTATTCCACCGGGGAGCTGTTTTTT
CASSPTYSTGELFF
>TRBJ1-5|TRBV2|-|-
TGTGCCAGCAGTGGATTGGGGCAGGGGAGAAATCAGCCCCAGCATTTT
CASSGLGQGRNQPQHF
>TRBJ2-7|TRBV19|-|TRBD1
TGTGCCAGTAGTCCCGGGACAGGGCGCAACGAGCAGTACTTC
CASSPGTGRNEQYF
>TRBJ1-5|TRBV19|-|TRBD1
TGTGCCAGTGAAGGGGGCGTCAATCAGCCCCAGCATTTT
CASEGGVNQPQHF
>TRBJ2-3|TRBV10-3|-|-
TGTGCCATCAGTGAGTCACTAGGCGCGCAGTATTTT
CAISESLGAQYF
>TRBJ2-7|TRBV6-2/TRBV6-3|few|-
TGTGCCAGCAGTTACTCGGGGAGCTTCTACGAGCAGTACTTC
CASSYSGSFYEQYF
>TRBJ1-1|TRBV6-5|-|-
TGTGCCAGCAGTCCAGGAGGGAACACTGAAGCTTTCTTT
CASSPGGNTEAFF
>TRBJ1-4|TRBV19|-|-
TGTGCCAGTAGTAACGGGGGGAAGAGGACTGAAAAACTGTTTTTT
CASSNGGKRTEKLFF
>TRBJ1-5|TRBV10-2|-|-
TGCGCCAGCAGTGAACGTAGTCAGCCCCAGCATTTT
CASSERSQPQHF
>TRBJ2-2|TRBV4-1|-|TRBD1
TGCGCCAGCAGCCAAGAAAGTTCGGGGACAGGGTCGACCGGGGAGCTGTTTTTT
CASSQESSGTGSTGELFF
>TRBJ1-6|TRBV30|-|TRBD1
TGTGCCTGGAGCGAAAAGACAGGGGGAGGTTCACCCCTCCACTTT
CAWSEKTGGGSPLHF
>TRBJ2-7|TRBV5-6|once|TRBD2
TGTGCCAGCAGCATAGGACTAGCGGCCTCCTACGAGCAGTACTTC
CASSIGLAASYEQYF